This T cell receptor beta chain derives from a study of early T cells in non-severe SARS-CoV-2 infection. The overall study: Investigators sequenced bulk RNA drawn from unsorted whole blood, and chains remained unpaired.

This clonotype showed up many times. The target antigen is unknown. Study-level findings and limits: Lookups in VDJdb leaned toward anti-spike CD8 responses and missed private and CD4 specificities.

Germline V gene lookup returns CDR1 LNHDA and CDR2 SQIVND (reference sequence). V shed 6 bases, J shed 1 base, and the junction held 9 bases outside the gene matches. This CDR3 contains 16 residues. Individual cDNA molecules were tagged with unique molecular identifiers, the study reported. TCRdb re-analysed the 5' RACE reads in MiXCR, keeping a single row per CDR3 protein. The sample has 62,000 or so distinct CDR3 sequences; 7% to 9.5% are singletons. The sample here was whole blood, taken at baseline. This clonotype was sampled from an adult who was a healthcare worker with PCR-confirmed SARS-CoV-2 infection or an uninfected control (not recorded which). The chain employs TRBV19 and TRBJ1-5, with 7 positions matching TRBD1. The DNA of the CDR3 is TGTGCCAGTAGCTCCGACAGGGTCGGGAGCAATCAGCCCCAGCATTTT. It is translated as CASSSDRVGSNQPQHF. The full variable domain, in which reference TRBV19 and TRBJ1-5 provide the parts outside the CDR3, is DGGITQSPKYLFRKEGQNVTLSCEQNLNHDAMYWYRQDPGQGLRLIYYSQIVNDFQKGDIAEGYSVSREKKESFPLTVTSAQKNPTAFYLCASSSDRVGSNQPQHFGDGTRLSIL.